The 9 T cell receptor beta chains listed next were all sequenced from one sample in a study of Graves' ophthalmopathy and Graves' hyperthyroidism. As the template, RNA transcripts were used to amplify TCR beta CDR3 regions. Second-round multiplex PCR came after first-round RT-PCR with HTBI primers. TCRdb fed the multiplex PCR reads into MiXCR, producing one record per CDR3 protein. The sample records approximately 480,000 distinct CDR3 sequences, around 14% being singletons. Sequencing was done on a sample of blood. The receptors were sampled from a woman in her twenties or thirties with Graves' ophthalmopathy.

This clonotype has at least ten counts. V and J are TRBV11-2 and TRBJ2-2; TRBD2 aligns across 7 bases. The CDR3 has 16 amino acids. With 1 base clipped from V and 4 bases from J, the junction kept 6 bases outside the gene matches. CDR1 and CDR2 from the germline V gene are SGHAT and FQNNGV. The CDR3 is CASSLVGGDLTGELFF. CDR3 bases: TGTGCCAGCAGCTTAGTTGGGGGGGACCTCACCGGGGAGCTGTTTTTT.

This clonotype was seen at least ten times. This chain links TRBV30 with TRBJ1-2; unclear D gene. Germline V gene sequence: CDR1 GTSNPN, CDR2 SVGIG (reference sequence). Trimming took off 1 base at V and 6 bases at J, with 6 bases between the two ends. CDR3 size: 11 residues. The CDR3 is CAWSARDGYTF. The CDR3 DNA is TGTGCCTGGAGTGCCAGAGATGGCTACACCTTC.

The chain links TRBV27 to TRBJ1-5; D is unresolved. Germline V gives CDR1 MNHEY, CDR2 SMNVEV (reference sequence). The V end lost 4 bases, the J end lost 2 bases, and 12 bases lay between the germline ends. The CDR3 length is 15 residues. CDR3 DNA: TGTGCCAGCAGTTCGAGCCCACCGCGCAATCAGCCCCAGCATTTT. Protein sequence: CASSSSPPRNQPQHF.

This clonotype was detected ten times or more. The chain couples TRBV5-1 to TRBJ1-2; TRBD1 matches at 11 bases. CDR1 is SGHRS, CDR2 YFSETQ, per germline. The CDR3 contains 15 residues. V lost 4 bases to trimming and J lost 7 bases; unmatched junction nucleotides: 9. CDR3 amino acids: CASSPPGQGVSGYTF. Written as DNA, the CDR3 is TGCGCCAGCAGCCCCCCGGGACAGGGGGTCTCTGGCTACACCTTC. Supplemented by reference TRBV5-1 and TRBJ1-2, the full variable domain reads KAGVTQTPRYLIKTRGQQVTLSCSPISGHRSVSWYQQTPGQGLQFLFEYFSETQRNKGNFPGRFSGRQFSNSRSEMNVSTLELGDSALYLCASSPPGQGVSGYTFGSGTRLTVV.

This clonotype has more than one count but fewer than ten. This rearrangement joins TRBV12-3 or TRBV12-4 to TRBJ1-3; no definite D call. This CDR3 is built from 14 residues. V dropped 3 bases and J dropped 2 bases, with 8 bases sitting between them. The DNA of the CDR3 is TGTGCCAGCAGTTTGGGATTAGCTGGAAACACCATATATTTT. The encoded protein is CASSLGLAGNTIYF.

The rearrangement links TRBV12-3 or TRBV12-4 to TRBJ2-7; D may be TRBD1 or TRBD2 (7 bases each). V lost 3 bases and J 0 bases, leaving 12 bases between the germline ends. The CDR3 is 15 amino acids. This CDR3 is CASSFQGGVSYEQYF. As DNA, the CDR3 is TGTGCCAGCAGTTTCCAGGGGGGGGTCTCCTACGAGCAGTACTTC.

This clonotype was observed at least ten times. J is TRBJ2-7 and V is TRBV7-2; D call uncertain. V was trimmed by 3 bases and J by 3 bases, leaving 12 bases between them. This CDR3 is 14 amino acids long. Germline CDR1 is SGHTA and CDR2 is FQGNSA. In DNA form, the CDR3 reads TGTGCCAGCAGCTTCGCGCTAGGAGTCTACGAGCAGTACTTC. This encodes CASSFALGVYEQYF.

The V and J genes are TRBV28 and TRBJ1-2; 9 nucleotides match TRBD1. Trimming removed 6 bases from V and 3 bases from J; junction bases left unmatched: 5. The CDR3 covers 14 residues. The germline gives CDR1 MDHEN, CDR2 SYDVKM. The DNA for the CDR3 is TGTGCCAGCAGGACCGGGACAGGGTACTATGGCTACACCTTC. This sequence encodes CASRTGTGYYGYTF.

This clonotype has at least ten counts. The chain uses TRBV6-5 and TRBJ2-5, with D possibly called TRBD1 or TRBD2 (6 bases each). Trimming cost V 2 bases and J 2 bases, with 9 bases left between them. The CDR3 extends over 14 amino acids. CDR1 is MNHEY, CDR2 SVGAGI, per germline. CDR3 bases: TGTGCCAGCAGTTACAAGGGGGGTCAAGAGACCCAGTACTTC. Translating gives CASSYKGGQETQYF.